These T cell receptor beta chains were read from a single sample in a study of blood T cell repertoires in COVID-19. Profiling relied on immunoSEQ multiplex PCR, and the TCRdb table lists in-frame clones only, not all of them. The table shows fewer than 65,000 clones, with roughly 85% occurring only once. Material for sequencing was peripheral blood. Source of these receptors: a human donor in a cohort sampled during active COVID-19. The CDR3 runs from the conserved cysteine through the conserved F or W. The D gene is left open where the match is weak. Clone size is shown for a subset of rows, as once, few, many or a class of expanded clone.

clone_size d_call j_call cdr3_length v_call cdr3_nt cdr3_aa
- - TRBJ1-6 15 TRBV5-5 TGTGCCAGCAGCCTTGGTGGGGAGGGGAGTTCACCCCTCCACTTT CASSLGGEGSSPLHF
- - TRBJ1-1 14 TRBV7-8 TGTGCCAGCAGCTTAGGTAGCGGCAACACTGAAGCTTTCTTT CASSLGSGNTEAFF
- - TRBJ2-7 11 TRBV6-5 TGTGCCAGCAGTTCTCCTCACGAGCAGTACTTC CASSSPHEQYF
- - TRBJ2-3 16 TRBV19 TGTGCCAGTACCCCAGGTCGGGGGTCTAGCACAGATACGCAGTATTTT CASTPGRGSSTDTQYF
- TRBD1 TRBJ2-4 14 TRBV5-1 TGCGCCAGCAGCTTAGGGACAGGGGATAACATTCAGTACTTC CASSLGTGDNIQYF
- TRBD2 TRBJ2-1 16 TRBV7-2 TGTGCCAGCAGCAGAGCGGGGGGGCCCTCTTACAATGAGCAGTTCTTC CASSRAGGPSYNEQFF
- TRBD2 TRBJ2-3 14 TRBV7-9 TGTGCCAGCAAATCTAGCGGGGGGCCCAATACGCAGTATTTT CASKSSGGPNTQYF
once - TRBJ1-4 15 TRBV4-3 TGCGCCAGCAGCCAAGAGGGGGCTACTAATGAAAAACTGTTTTTT CASSQEGATNEKLFF
- TRBD2 TRBJ2-5 16 TRBV7-8 TGTGCCAGCAGCTTTTCCCAGCTAGCGGGGGTGACGCCCCAGTACTTC CASSFSQLAGVTPQYF
- TRBD2 TRBJ2-1 15 TRBV6-1 TGTGCCAGCAGTGAAGGGGGACTAGCTATCAATGAGCAGTTCTTC CASSEGGLAINEQFF
- - TRBJ2-5 13 TRBV2 TGTGCCAGCAGTCGAGGAGGGGAAGAGACCCAGTACTTC CASSRGGEETQYF
- - TRBJ2-2 17 TRBV5-4 TGTGCCAGCAGCTTGACTATTCGGGGTTTATACACCGGGGAGCTGTTTTTT CASSLTIRGLYTGELFF